The entry that follows covers one TCR beta chain sequence. The antigen remains undetermined. The data originate from a study of OX40 agonist ivuxolimab in advanced cancers. Using immunoSEQ multiplex PCR, the repertoire was profiled, and TCRdb retains in-frame clones only, with some absent. The table has under 25,000 clones, approximately 90% seen once. This CDR3 is 14 amino acids long. With V trimmed by 3 bases and J by 4 bases, 4 bases remained unmatched. Per germline, CDR1 MDHEN and CDR2 SYDVKM. Whole-study findings and limits: The average count of expanded clones was higher among CD8+ T cells than among CD4+. In the 0.1 to 3.0 mg/kg range, CD4+ and CD8+ blood T cells had expanded clonally by week 6.

The material sequenced was CD4+ or CD8+ T cells sorted from blood, taken in a trial of the OX40 agonist ivuxolimab. The clonotype was recovered from an adult with an advanced solid tumor such as melanoma, head and neck, liver or kidney cancer. The rearrangement links TRBV28 to TRBJ1-1, with TRBD1 matching over 8 bases. CDR3: CASSLDRESTEAFF. The CDR3 nucleotides are TGTGCCAGCAGTTTGGACAGGGAGAGCACTGAAGCTTTCTTT.